The 20 T cell receptor beta chains reported below all come from one sample, sequenced in a study of tumor-infiltrating lymphocytes in primary liver carcinoma. Germline DNA was extracted alongside blood RNA, which was obtained from unsorted whole blood. A constant-region primer served to make TCR beta cDNA from approximately 490 ng total RNA. Sequencing libraries for TCR beta derived from three nested multiplex PCR rounds that used slightly modified ARM-PCR. The first two PCR rounds used TRBV1-TRBV30 primers with a Cbeta primer, roughly 10 cycles each. TCRdb re-analysed the multiplex PCR reads in MiXCR, keeping a single row per CDR3 protein. The profile shows hundreds of thousands of distinct CDR3 sequences, almost 60% of them singletons. Sequences were obtained from peripheral blood. These receptors were obtained from a woman in her twenties or thirties with primary liver carcinoma and hepatitis B virus infection.

Remarks on this clonotype: The junction shows a germline mismatch at one end, possibly a read error. The rearrangement joins TRBV29-1 to TRBJ1-2; D is undetermined. This CDR3 spans 14 amino acids. Germline CDR1 and CDR2: SQVTM and ANQGSEA. CDR3 sequence: CSVAATSFDYGYTF. CDR3 coding DNA: TGCAGTGTTGCAGCGACAAGTTTTGACTATGGCTACACCTTC.

Worth noting for this clonotype: A much larger clone differs by one base, so this may be a read error. The V and J genes are TRBV5-6 and TRBJ1-2; D is unresolved. This CDR3 is 14 amino acids long. CDR1 is SGHDT, CDR2 YYEEEE, per germline. The DNA of the CDR3 is TGTGCCAGCAGCTTGGGAGTGGGAAACTATGGCTACTCCTTC. It codes for CASSLGVGNYGYSF.

This chain joins TRBV19 and TRBJ1-1; 9 bases agree with TRBD1. Trimming at V came to 5 bases and at J to 4 bases, leaving 8 bases not matched to a gene. Per germline, CDR1 LNHDA and CDR2 SQIVND (reference sequence). This CDR3 is 15 amino acids long. The CDR3 sequence is CASSLGQGFGTEAFF. The CDR3 DNA reads TGTGCCAGTAGTCTGGGACAGGGATTCGGCACTGAAGCTTTCTTT.

Only a few counts were recorded for this clonotype. The chain couples TRBV28 to TRBJ2-1; tentative D call: TRBD1 (6 bases). The CDR3 sequence is 12 residues long. CDR1 MDHEN and CDR2 SYDVKM come from the germline V gene. Trimming took off 6 bases at V and 3 bases at J, with 6 bases between the two ends. The CDR3 DNA is TGTGCCAGCAGGACAGGCTACAATGAGCAGTTCTTC. Protein sequence: CASRTGYNEQFF.

Of note for this clonotype: The CDR3 does not close with the conserved phenylalanine or tryptophan, likely indicating a read error. The chain links TRBV5-4 to TRBJ2-2; the D is unclear. Germline lookup yields CDR1 SGHNT and CDR2 YYREEE (reference sequence). The CDR3 length is 13 residues. Trimming shortened V by 1 base and J by 5 bases, and 6 bases separated the two germline ends. The DNA of the CDR3 is TGTGCCAGCAGCTTGAGGGTTACCGGGGAGCTGTTTTTA. Its translation is CASSLRVTGELFL.

As concerns this clonotype: A much more abundant neighbour one base away suggests this may be a read error. V gene TRBV6-5 combines with J gene TRBJ2-3; D not resolved. The CDR3 is 14 residues long. Looked up from germline, CDR1 is MNHEY and CDR2 is SVGAGI. V dropped 6 bases and J dropped 7 bases, with 17 bases sitting between them. The CDR3 is CASRDTIEAHTQYF. The CDR3 bases are TGTGCCAGCAGAGATACTATTGAGGCACATACGCAGTATTTT.

V is TRBV7-9 and J is TRBJ2-1; D may be TRBD1 (5 bases). Germline V gives CDR1 SEHNR, CDR2 FQNEAQ (reference sequence). The V end lost 2 bases, the J end lost 8 bases, and 10 bases lay between the germline ends. The CDR3 has 13 residues. CDR3 DNA: TGTGCCAGCAGCTTATGGGCAGGGCATGAGCAGTTCTTC. This encodes CASSLWAGHEQFF.

The CDR3 protein is CASRNDRVEQYF. CDR3 coding DNA: TGTGCCAGCAGAAACGACAGGGTCGAGCAGTACTTC. The rearrangement uses TRBV5-4 and TRBJ2-7; 7 bases line up with TRBD1. V trimming: 5 bases; J trimming: 6 bases; junction bases outside the gene matches: 5. The length of the CDR3 is 12 residues. Looked up from germline, CDR1 is SGHNT and CDR2 is YYREEE (reference sequence).

A word on this clonotype: A much bigger clone sits one base away, suggesting this may be a read error. This chain joins TRBV4-3 and TRBJ2-5; D ambiguous. The germline gives CDR1 LGHNA, CDR2 YSLEER. Trimming removed 2 bases from V and 4 bases from J, with 11 bases in between. The CDR3 is 14 residues long. CDR3 residues: CASSQNHQSETQYF. The CDR3 DNA sequence: TGCGCCAGCAGCCAAAATCACCAGTCAGAGACCCAGTACTTC.

This chain uses TRBV19 with TRBJ1-1; D is undetermined. The CDR3 runs to 12 residues. The ends were cut back, 5 bases at V and 6 bases at J, with 10 bases in the middle. In germline, CDR1 is LNHDA, CDR2 SQIVND (reference sequence). The DNA of the CDR3 is TGTGCCAGTAGTTGGTTCAACTCTGAAGCTTTCTTT. It codes for CASSWFNSEAFF.

The chain links TRBV20-1 to TRBJ2-5; D remains unclear. The germline CDR1 and CDR2 sequences are DFQATT and SNEGSKA (reference sequence). CDR3 length: 13 residues. The ends were cut back, 3 bases at V and 4 bases at J, with 12 bases in the middle. The DNA for the CDR3 is TGCAGTGCTAGTCTCTCCGGGCGAGAGACCCAGTACTTC. It codes for CSASLSGRETQYF.

Concerning this clonotype itself: A much larger clone differs from this one at a single base, so this may be a read error. The chain is built from TRBV6-2 or TRBV6-3 and TRBJ1-3, with D unclear. The V end was cut by 6 bases, the J end by 4 bases, with 13 bases between. CDR3 size: 14 residues. Looked up from germline, CDR1 is MNHEY and CDR2 is SVGEGT. The CDR3 spells CASSPNYIGNTIYF. The CDR3 DNA sequence: TGTGCCAGCAGCCCTAACTACATCGGAAACACCATATATTTT.

This clonotype was observed many times. This chain uses TRBV29-1 with TRBJ1-5; D is uncertain. Germline CDR1 reads SQVTM; CDR2 reads ANQGSEA. V lost 0 bases to trimming and J lost 1 base, with 4 bases between them. CDR3 size: 13 residues. The DNA of the CDR3 is TGCAGCGTTGAAGAGGACAGCAATCAGCCCCAGCATTTT. It is translated as CSVEEDSNQPQHF.

This clonotype has at least ten counts. The chain combines TRBV29-1 with TRBJ2-5; D is unclear. The CDR3 length is 13 residues. Trimming stripped 4 bases from V and 1 base from J, with 10 bases between. The germline V gene has CDR1 SQVTM and CDR2 ANQGSEA. CDR3 protein: CSVVVQIQETQYF. The CDR3 DNA sequence: TGCAGCGTTGTGGTCCAGATCCAAGAGACCCAGTACTTC.

This clonotype was counted a single time. This may stem from a read error, because a much larger clone lies one nucleotide away. The V and J genes are TRBV29-1 and TRBJ2-3; D gene unclear. V was cut by 5 bases and J by 0 bases, with 9 bases left in between. CDR3 length equals 13 residues. Per germline, CDR1 SQVTM and CDR2 ANQGSEA. The CDR3 coding sequence is TGCAGCGTTATAGTCAAGAGCACAGATACGCAGTATTTT. Encoded protein: CSVIVKSTDTQYF.

This clonotype has a handful of counts. J is TRBJ2-7 and V is TRBV6-6; either TRBD1 or TRBD2 may fit D (5 bases each). Trimming removed 0 bases from V and 2 bases from J, with 14 bases in between. Germline V gives CDR1 MNHNY, CDR2 SVGAGI (reference sequence). This CDR3 is built from 16 residues. This CDR3 reads CASSYSQGEYPYEQYF. In DNA form, the CDR3 reads TGTGCCAGCAGTTACTCCCAGGGAGAATATCCCTACGAGCAGTACTTC.

Turning to this clonotype: A clone one base away is much larger, so this may be a read error. The gene calls are TRBV12-3 or TRBV12-4 and TRBJ2-1, with 9 bases identical to TRBD1. The CDR3 covers 13 residues. Trimming cost V 10 bases and J 5 bases; bases outside gene matches: 6. The CDR3: CATRDREHNEQFF. CDR3 DNA sequence: TGTGCCACCAGGGACAGGGAGCACAATGAGCAGTTCTTC.

On this clonotype: This may be a read error, as it is one base from a much larger clone. This rearrangement joins TRBV29-1 to TRBJ1-1; D remains ambiguous. The germline V gene has CDR1 SQVTM and CDR2 ANQGSEA. CDR3 size: 10 residues. Trimming removed 5 bases from V and 6 bases from J, with 7 bases in between. The DNA of the CDR3 is TGCAGCGTTAGGGAGGCTGAAGCTTTCTTT. This codes for CSVREAEAFF.

CDR3 amino acids: CASRTAGNKGELFF. CDR3 nucleotides: TGTGCCAGCAGGACTGCGGGGAACAAGGGGGAGCTGTTTTTT. The rearrangement links TRBV11-1 to TRBJ2-2; D perhaps matches TRBD2 (6 bases). V lost 6 bases and J 8 bases, leaving 16 bases between the germline ends. There are 14 residues in the CDR3. Per germline, CDR1 SGHAT and CDR2 FQDESV (reference sequence).

This clonotype was counted at least ten times. The J gene is TRBJ2-5, the V gene TRBV11-2; no reliable D call. V was cut by 4 bases and J by 5 bases, with 17 bases left in between. The CDR3 covers 15 residues. In germline, CDR1 is SGHAT, CDR2 FQNNGV. CDR3: CASSSRKGKVETQYF. The CDR3 nucleotides are TGTGCCAGCAGCTCCCGAAAGGGTAAAGTCGAGACCCAGTACTTC.